This T cell receptor beta chain was identified during a study of T cells after yellow fever vaccination. Study at large: Low-cell-number fractions were prepared with SMART-Seq v4 Ultra Low Input. Broader study findings: Abundant clonotypes from the bulk population could contaminate FACS-sorted repertoires.

From the 5' RACE reads, TCRdb called clonotypes with MiXCR, one entry per CDR3 protein. The sample yields about 340,000 distinct CDR3 sequences, around 12% seen once. In the case of this clonotype: Its antigen is unidentified.

The sample consisted of CD4+ T cells sorted from PBMCs, taken 15 days after the yellow fever booster vaccination. This clonotype was sampled from a man aged 18 to 29 who received the YFV17D yellow fever vaccine.

The chain's CDR3 is CASSRSVRFLSGYTF. DNA of the CDR3: TGCGCCAGCAGCCGGAGCGTTCGTTTTCTCTCTGGCTACACCTTC. This chain uses TRBV4-3 with TRBJ1-2; D is unresolved. The V end lost 4 bases, the J end lost 7 bases, and 19 bases lay between the germline ends. CDR3 size: 15 residues. The germline gives CDR1 LGHNA, CDR2 YSLEER.